This T cell receptor (beta chain) is from a study of cytomegalovirus exposure and HLA in healthy donors. After removal of 8 bases from V and 5 bases from J, the junction contained 8 bases not matched to a gene. This CDR3 is 14 amino acids long. Germline CDR1 MDHEN, CDR2 SYDVKM. Overall study results and limits: Later analysis demonstrated an association between a missense DCLRE1C variant and TCR beta V- and J-gene trimming.

PCR involved 60 Vbeta and 13 Jbeta primers. Clones were read by immunoSEQ multiplex PCR, and TCRdb kept only the in-frame ones, dropping some. The sample contains under 200,000 clones, about 80% of which appear only once. This clone was found a few times. What it binds is unknown. The TCR sequence derives from a woman aged 45 to 65 in good health and CMV-seropositive. The J gene is TRBJ1-1, the V gene TRBV28; 10 bases agree with TRBD1. Specimen: PBMCs. CDR3 DNA: TGTGCCAGCTGGACAGGGGGAAGGCGGACTGAAGCTTTCTTT. Amino acids: CASWTGGRRTEAFF.